This TCR beta chain was sequenced in a study of monozygotic twins with inflammatory bowel disease. Points from the study as a whole: Telling apart the different T cell subtypes was not possible. Inverse Simpson values showed less TCRbeta diversity in IBD patients than in their healthy co-twins.

As concerns this clonotype: Its specificity is not known.

From germline, CDR1 is SQVTM and CDR2 ANQGSEA. The CDR3 is 14 residues long. Total RNA input per TCR library was 3,500 to 4,500 ng. UMIs containing a 6-nucleotide sample barcode were added via template switching. With the 5' RACE reads reprocessed, TCRdb shows one record per CDR3 protein and no DNA. This table holds approximately 45,000 distinct CDR3 sequences. The sequence derives from a human donor with ulcerative colitis or Crohn's disease, or a healthy co-twin of an affected twin (not recorded which). The sequencing sample was made of blood. This chain uses TRBV29-1 with TRBJ1-2; TCRdb reports TRBD1, a call that lacks DNA to check it against. CDR3 residues: CSVEERGNSYGYTF.